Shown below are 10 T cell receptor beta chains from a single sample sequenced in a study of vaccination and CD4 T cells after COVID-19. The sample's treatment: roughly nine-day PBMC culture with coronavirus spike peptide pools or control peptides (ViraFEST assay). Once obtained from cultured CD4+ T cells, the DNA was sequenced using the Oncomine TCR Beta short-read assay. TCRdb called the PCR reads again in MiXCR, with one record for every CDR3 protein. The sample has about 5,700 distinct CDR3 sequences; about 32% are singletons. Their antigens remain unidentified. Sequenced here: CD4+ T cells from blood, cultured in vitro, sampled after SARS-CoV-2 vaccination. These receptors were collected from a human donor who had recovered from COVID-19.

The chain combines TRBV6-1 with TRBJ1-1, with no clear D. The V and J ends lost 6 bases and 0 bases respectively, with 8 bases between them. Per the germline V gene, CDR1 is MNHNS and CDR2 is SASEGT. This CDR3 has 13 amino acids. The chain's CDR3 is CASRPGMNTEAFF. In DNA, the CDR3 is TGTGCCAGCAGACCCGGAATGAACACTGAAGCTTTCTTT.

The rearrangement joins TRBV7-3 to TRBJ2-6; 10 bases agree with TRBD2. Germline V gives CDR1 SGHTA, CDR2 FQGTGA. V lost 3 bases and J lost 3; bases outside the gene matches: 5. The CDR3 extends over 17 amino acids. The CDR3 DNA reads TGTGCCAGCAGCTTGGGAAGCGGGGGGGGTGGGGCCAACGTCCTGACTTTC. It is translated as CASSLGSGGGGANVLTF.

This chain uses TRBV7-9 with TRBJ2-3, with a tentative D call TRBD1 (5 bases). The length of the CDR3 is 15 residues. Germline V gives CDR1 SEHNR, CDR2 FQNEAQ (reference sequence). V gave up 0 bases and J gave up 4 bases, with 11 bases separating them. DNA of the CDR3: TGTGCCAGCAGCTTAGCACCCCAGGGATCAGATACGCAGTATTTT. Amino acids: CASSLAPQGSDTQYF. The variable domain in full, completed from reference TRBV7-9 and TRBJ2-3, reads DTGVSQNPRHKITKRGQNVTFRCDPISEHNRLYWYRQTLGQGPEFLTYFQNEAQLEKSRLLSDRFSAERPKGSFSTLEIQRTEQGDSAMYLCASSLAPQGSDTQYFGPGTRLTVL.

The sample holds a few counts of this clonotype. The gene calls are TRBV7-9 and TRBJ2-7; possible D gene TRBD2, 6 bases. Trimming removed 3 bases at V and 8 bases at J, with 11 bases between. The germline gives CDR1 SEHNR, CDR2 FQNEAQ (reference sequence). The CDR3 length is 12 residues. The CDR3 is CASSLGGDQQYF. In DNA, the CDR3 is TGTGCCAGCAGCTTGGGCGGGGATCAGCAGTACTTC.

CDR3 sequence: CASSGAGTADTQYF. For the CDR3, the DNA is TGCGCCAGCAGTGGTGCAGGGACGGCAGATACGCAGTATTTT. The chain couples TRBV10-1 to TRBJ2-3; D is perhaps TRBD1 or TRBD2 (5 bases each). CDR3 length equals 14 residues. Germline V CDR1 and CDR2: WNHNN, SYGVQD (reference sequence). Trimming took 4 bases from V and 4 from J, leaving 12 bases between them.

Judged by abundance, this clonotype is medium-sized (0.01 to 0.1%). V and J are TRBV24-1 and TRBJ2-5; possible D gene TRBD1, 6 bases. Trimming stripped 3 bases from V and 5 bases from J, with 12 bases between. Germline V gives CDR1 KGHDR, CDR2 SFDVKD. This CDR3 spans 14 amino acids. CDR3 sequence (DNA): TGTGCCACCAGTGATAACAGGGCCGTCGAGACCCAGTACTTC. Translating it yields CATSDNRAVETQYF.

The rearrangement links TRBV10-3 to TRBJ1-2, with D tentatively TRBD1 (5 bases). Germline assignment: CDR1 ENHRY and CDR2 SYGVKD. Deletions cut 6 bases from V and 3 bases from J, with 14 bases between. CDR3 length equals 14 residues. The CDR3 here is CAISADSYDYGYTF. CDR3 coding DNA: TGTGCCATCAGCGCCGACAGTTACGACTATGGCTACACCTTC.

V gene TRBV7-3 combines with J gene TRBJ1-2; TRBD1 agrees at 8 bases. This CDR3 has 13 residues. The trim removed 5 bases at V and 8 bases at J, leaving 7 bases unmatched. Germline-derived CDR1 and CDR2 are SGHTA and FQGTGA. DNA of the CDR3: TGTGCCAGCAGCCCCGGACAGGGCGAAGGCTACACCTTC. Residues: CASSPGQGEGYTF.

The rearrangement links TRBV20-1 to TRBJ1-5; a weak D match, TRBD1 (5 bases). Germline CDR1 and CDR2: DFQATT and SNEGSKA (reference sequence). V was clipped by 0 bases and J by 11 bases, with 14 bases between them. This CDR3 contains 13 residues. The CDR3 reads CSARDHRMLAQHF. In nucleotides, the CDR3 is TGCAGTGCTAGAGATCACAGGATGTTAGCCCAGCATTTT.

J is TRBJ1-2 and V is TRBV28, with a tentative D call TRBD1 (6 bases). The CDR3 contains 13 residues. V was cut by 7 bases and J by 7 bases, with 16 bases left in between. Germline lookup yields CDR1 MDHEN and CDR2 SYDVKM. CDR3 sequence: CASTLTGTSGYTF. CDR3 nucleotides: TGTGCCAGCACCCTTACCGGGACATCTGGCTACACCTTC.